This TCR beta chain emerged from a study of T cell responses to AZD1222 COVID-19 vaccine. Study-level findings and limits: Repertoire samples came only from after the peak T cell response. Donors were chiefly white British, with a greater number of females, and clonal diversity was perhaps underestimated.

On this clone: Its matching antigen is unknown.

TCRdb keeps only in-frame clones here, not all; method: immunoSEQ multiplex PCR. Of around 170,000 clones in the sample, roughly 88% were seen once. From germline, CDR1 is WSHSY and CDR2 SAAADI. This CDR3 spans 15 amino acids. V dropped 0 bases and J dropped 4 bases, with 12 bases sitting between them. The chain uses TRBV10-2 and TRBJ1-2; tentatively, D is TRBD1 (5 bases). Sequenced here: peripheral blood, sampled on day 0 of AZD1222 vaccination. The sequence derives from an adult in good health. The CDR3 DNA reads TGCGCCAGCAGTGAGTCGTTAGGGAGGGGCTATGGCTACACCTTC. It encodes CASSESLGRGYGYTF.